This T cell receptor (beta chain) was observed in a study of glioma-infiltrating T cells after dendritic cell vaccination. Study-wide background: Dendritic cell vaccine was injected intradermally three times, biweekly.

The immunoSEQ assay amplified TCRB CDR3 from up to 2 ug DNA. Using immunoSEQ multiplex PCR, the repertoire was profiled, and TCRdb retains in-frame clones only, with some absent. The sample lists 85,000 to 100,000 clones; 80% were seen once. This CDR3 is 15 amino acids long. V trimming: 0 bases; J trimming: 0 bases; junction bases outside the gene matches: 3. Looked up from germline, CDR1 is SGHRS and CDR2 is YFSETQ. Noted time point: after dendritic cell vaccination, including at tumor progression/relapse. The chain joins TRBV5-1 to TRBJ2-7; the match to TRBD1 covers 7 bases. This clonotype originated in a human donor with glioblastoma. Sequenced material: blood, taken after dendritic cell vaccination. CDR3 sequence reads: CASSLAGGSSYEQYF. The CDR3 DNA sequence: TGCGCCAGCAGCTTGGCAGGGGGTAGCTCCTACGAGCAGTACTTC.